These 15 T cell receptor beta chains originate from one sample sequenced in a study of molecular identifiers for immune sequencing clone quantification. MiXCR, applied by TCRdb to the PCR reads, yields one record per CDR3 protein. The sample shows fewer than 100,000 distinct CDR3 sequences, around 20% of them seen only once. The sequenced sample consisted of naive CD8+ T cells from blood, with Jurkat cell RNA spiked in. Subset reported: FACS-sorted CD8+CD4-CCR7+CD45RA+ naive T cells. The receptors here all came from a human donor in good health. Some libraries in this study had Jurkat cell RNA spiked in.

This chain connects TRBV7-9 to TRBJ2-1; TRBD1 matches 8 bases. CDR1 and CDR2 (germline): SEHNR, FQNEAQ (reference sequence). Trimming removed 2 bases from V and 5 bases from J; junction bases left unmatched: 8. The CDR3 totals 16 residues. The CDR3 sequence: CASSLSWTGLDNEQFF. Here the CDR3 DNA reads TGTGCCAGCAGCTTATCTTGGACAGGGCTGGACAATGAGCAGTTCTTC.

The chain couples TRBV9 to TRBJ1-1; D remains unclear. Trimming took 3 bases from V and 0 from J, leaving 15 bases between them. Germline-derived CDR1 and CDR2 are SGDLS and YYNGEE. The CDR3 is 16 amino acids. The CDR3 protein is CASSEEAADMNTEAFF. The CDR3 DNA reads TGTGCCAGCAGCGAGGAGGCTGCAGACATGAACACTGAAGCTTTCTTT.

This clonotype appeared many times. The chain has TRBV27 and TRBJ2-2; D not resolved. Between the trimmed V and J ends, which lost 1 base and 1 base, there was a span of 7 bases. Germline-derived CDR1 and CDR2 are MNHEY and SMNVEV (reference sequence). This CDR3 comprises 15 residues. The CDR3 DNA sequence: TGTGCCAGCAGTTTATACTTAGGGAACACCGGGGAGCTGTTTTTT. Amino acid sequence: CASSLYLGNTGELFF.

Worth noting for this clonotype: One junction end disagrees with the germline gene, perhaps due to a read error. V gene TRBV25-1 combines with J gene TRBJ2-7, with D possibly TRBD2 on 6 matching bases. Germline V CDR1 and CDR2: MGHDK, SYGVNS. This CDR3 is 13 amino acids long. CDR3 loop: CASGEAGRNEQYF. In nucleotides, the CDR3 is TGTGCCAGCGGTGAAGCAGGGAGGAACGAGCAGTACTTC.

Many counts were recorded for this clonotype. The chain uses TRBV7-6 and TRBJ1-3; D possibly corresponds to TRBD1 (6 bases). CDR1 and CDR2 from the germline V gene are SGHVS and FNYEAQ. V gave up 0 bases and J gave up 0 bases, with 15 bases separating them. This CDR3 spans 18 amino acids. The CDR3 spells CASSLAAAGTSSGNTIYF. The CDR3 region has the DNA TGTGCCAGCAGCTTAGCCGCGGCAGGGACAAGCTCTGGAAACACCATATATTTT. The complete variable domain, with remaining parts taken from reference TRBV7-6 and TRBJ1-3, reads GAGVSQSPRYKVTKRGQDVALRCDPISGHVSLYWYRQALGQGPEFLTYFNYEAQQDKSGLPNDRFSAERPEGSISTLTIQRTEQRDSAMYRCASSLAAAGTSSGNTIYFGEGSWLTVV.

This clonotype was recorded at least ten times. The rearrangement links TRBV20-1 to TRBJ2-5, with a weak D call TRBD1 (6 bases). Germline CDR1 reads DFQATT; CDR2 reads SNEGSKA (reference sequence). This CDR3 comprises 13 residues. With 1 base removed from V and 2 bases from J, the gap between germline ends came to 8 bases. Written as DNA, the CDR3 is TGCAGTGCTAGAGGACAGGTACAAGAGACCCAGTACTTC. Translating it yields CSARGQVQETQYF.

The CDR3, as DNA: TGCGCCAGCAGCCAATTCGGGGCATATTACAATGAGCAGTTCTTC. It is translated as CASSQFGAYYNEQFF. The gene calls are TRBV4-1 and TRBJ2-1, with D possibly being TRBD1 or TRBD2 (5 bases each). The CDR3 loop spans 15 amino acids. From germline, CDR1 is MGHRA and CDR2 YSYEKL. V shed 2 bases and J shed 4 bases, with 12 bases lying between them.

This clonotype has more than one count but fewer than ten. The chain joins TRBV11-3 to TRBJ2-5, with 7 bases lining up with TRBD2. Trimming removed 2 bases from V and 4 bases from J; junction bases left unmatched: 7. The CDR3 runs 15 residues. Germline V gives CDR1 SGHNT, CDR2 YENEEA. CDR3 sequence reads: CASSLRGSSGETQYF. CDR3 coding DNA: TGTGCCAGCAGCTTACGCGGGAGTTCGGGAGAGACCCAGTACTTC.

About this clonotype itself: A much bigger clone sits one base away, suggesting this may be a read error. The chain combines TRBV7-6 with TRBJ2-3; D unclear. The J call is doubtful: the DNA matches TRBJ1-5 better. Germline V gene data show CDR1 as SGHVS and CDR2 as FNYEAQ. The CDR3 has 15 residues. The chain's CDR3 is CASSPLTSGTDTQHF. As DNA, the CDR3 is TGTGCCAGCAGCCCCCTGACTAGCGGAACAGATACGCAGCATTTT.

The chain joins TRBV27 to TRBJ2-7, with D hard to call. Germline assignment: CDR1 MNHEY and CDR2 SMNVEV (reference sequence). V shed 2 bases and J shed 1 base, with 12 bases lying between them. The CDR3 has 15 amino acids. DNA for the CDR3: TGTGCCAGCAGTTTACTGGGCGGCAGGTCCTACGAGCAGTACTTC. This translates into CASSLLGGRSYEQYF.

For this clonotype: A much larger clone sits a single nucleotide away, making a read error possible. The chain recombines TRBV7-9 with TRBJ1-1; a weak D match, TRBD1 (5 bases). The CDR3 runs 13 residues. Trimming took off 5 bases at V and 4 bases at J, with 11 bases between the two ends. CDR1 and CDR2 from the germline V gene are SEHNR and FQNEAQ (reference sequence). The CDR3 protein is CASSPPGPTEAFF. CDR3 coding DNA: TGTGCCAGCAGCCCCCCGGGACCCACTGAAGCTTTCTTT.

This clonotype was detected only a few times. This chain connects TRBV20-1 to TRBJ2-1, with 16 bases matching TRBD2. Germline V gene lookup returns CDR1 DFQATT and CDR2 SNEGSKA (reference sequence). J gave up 0 bases and V 6 bases, and 5 bases lay outside the gene matches. The CDR3 totals 17 residues. The CDR3 loop reads CSAPGLAGGSSYNEQFF. The CDR3 nucleotides are TGCAGTGCCCCGGGACTAGCGGGAGGGAGCTCCTACAATGAGCAGTTCTTC.

This clonotype was seen at least ten times. This chain connects TRBV5-8 to TRBJ2-3; D is unresolved. V lost 5 bases to trimming and J lost 2 bases, with 15 bases between them. This CDR3 has 15 amino acids. Germline loops: CDR1 SGHTS, CDR2 YDEGEE. The CDR3 region is CASRPGLALTDTQYF. In nucleotides, the CDR3 is TGTGCCAGCAGGCCTGGTCTGGCACTCACAGATACGCAGTATTTT.

As to this clonotype: A much larger clone lies one base from this, so it may be a read error. Because it lacks the conserved phenylalanine or tryptophan at the end, this CDR3 is likely a read error. The CDR3 region has the DNA TGCAGCGTTGTGTGGGGCACTGAAGCTTTCCTT. As protein: CSVVWGTEAFL. The chain couples TRBV29-1 to TRBJ1-1; D gene ambiguous. Trimming pared 4 bases from V and 4 bases from J, leaving 7 bases between. CDR1 is SQVTM and CDR2 is ANQGSEA in the germline V gene. The CDR3 has 11 residues.

This clonotype was counted a few times. The genes are TRBV20-1 and TRBJ1-6; D not resolved. The germline gives CDR1 DFQATT, CDR2 SNEGSKA (reference sequence). Trimming took 2 bases from V and 7 from J, leaving 12 bases between them. The CDR3 consists of 14 residues. For the CDR3, the DNA is TGCAGTGCTAGATCGGACTTGTGGAATTCACCCCTCCACTTT. Translated: CSARSDLWNSPLHF.